The clone carrying this T cell receptor (beta chain) showed up just once. Its antigen is unknown. There are 13 residues in the CDR3. V gave up 8 bases and J gave up 1 base, with 13 bases separating them. The germline V gene encodes CDR1 GTSNPN and CDR2 SVGIG (reference sequence). TCRdb reprocessed the reads with MiXCR, giving one entry per CDR3 protein. The sample holds a few hundred thousand distinct CDR3 sequences, over 15% seen once. This sample was taken from a study of T cell repertoires in cytomegalovirus infection. Study at large: Public TCR beta signatures provided an indication of both CMV infection and a matching HLA type.

Study-level findings and limits: Cumulative frequency of public TCR beta families picked out carriers of CMV plus the relevant HLA. CMV-specific HLA-C-restricted TCR beta clonotypes dominated the ex vivo response.

V usage is TRBV30 and J usage is TRBJ2-3, with D possibly being TRBD1 (6 bases). The receptor comes from a human donor in good health (CMV status not recorded). Some clones in this sample may be carry-over from other donors' samples. The source material was PBMCs. CDR3: CALRGWGTDTQYF. DNA of the CDR3: TGTGCCCTCAGGGGATGGGGCACAGATACGCAGTATTTT.